One and the same sample provided the 17 T cell receptor beta chains below, sequenced in a study of T cells after yellow fever vaccination. TCRdb itself ran the 5' RACE reads through MiXCR, one entry per CDR3 protein. The data hold 400,000 or so distinct CDR3 sequences, with around 10% observed a single time. This specimen was PBMCs, taken on the day of the first yellow fever vaccination. The receptors here all came from a man aged 18-30 years who received the YFV17D yellow fever vaccine.

V and J are TRBV12-3 or TRBV12-4 and TRBJ2-6, with D possibly TRBD1 on 5 matching bases. The ends were cut back, 6 bases at V and 0 bases at J, with 6 bases in the middle. The CDR3 consists of 14 residues. The CDR3 reads CASSDSSGANVLTF. DNA for the CDR3: TGTGCCAGCAGCGACAGCTCTGGGGCCAACGTCCTGACTTTC.

This clonotype was found many times. This chain uses TRBV7-8 with TRBJ1-2; D unclear. The V gene's germline CDR1 is SGHVS and CDR2 FQNEAQ. V lost 4 bases and J 2 bases, leaving 8 bases between the germline ends. CDR3 size: 13 residues. CDR3 coding DNA: TGTGCCAGCAGCTCTCAACCCAACTATGGCTACACCTTC. Its protein product is CASSSQPNYGYTF.

In its sample, this clonotype was seen a few times. The chain uses TRBV6-1 and TRBJ1-5, with a weak D call TRBD1 (5 bases). CDR3 length equals 12 residues. V lost 7 bases and J lost 7, with 11 bases in between. CDR1 is MNHNS and CDR2 is SASEGT in the germline V gene. CDR3 bases: TGTGCCAGCATGTCAGGGCGACAGCCCCAGCATTTT. This translates into CASMSGRQPQHF.

In its sample, this clonotype was seen many times. The chain has TRBV18 and TRBJ2-7; a possible D gene is TRBD1 (6 bases). From germline, CDR1 is KGHSH and CDR2 LQKENI. Trimming removed 5 bases from V and 6 bases from J, with 14 bases in between. The CDR3 length is 13 residues. The DNA for the CDR3 is TGTGCCAGCTCAAGATCGGACAGTTCCGAGCAGTACGTC. It encodes CASSRSDSSEQYV.

This clonotype was counted between two and nine times. The chain recombines TRBV5-6 with TRBJ2-7; 8 bases match TRBD1. This CDR3 contains 15 residues. Trimming took 0 bases from V and 6 from J; bases not matched to a gene: 8. Germline values: CDR1 SGHDT, CDR2 YYEEEE. In DNA form, the CDR3 reads TGTGCCAGCAGCTTGGCCCCCGGACAGGGTAGCGAGCAGTACGTC. Its translation is CASSLAPGQGSEQYV.

The chain has TRBV6-2 or TRBV6-3 and TRBJ2-4, with D tentatively TRBD2 (6 bases). CDR3 length equals 11 residues. Looked up from germline, CDR1 is MNHEY and CDR2 is SVGEGT. The germline V and J ends were trimmed by 10 bases and 9 bases, with 13 bases remaining between them. The DNA of the CDR3 is TGTGCCACGGGGGTAGCCGCCATTCAGTACTTC. It encodes CATGVAAIQYF.

J is TRBJ1-5 and V is TRBV5-5; 12 nucleotides line up with TRBD1. Germline CDR1 reads SGHKS; CDR2 reads YYEKEE (reference sequence). This CDR3 is 16 amino acids long. The trim removed 3 bases at V and 6 bases at J, leaving 7 bases unmatched. CDR3: CASSSTGQGASQPQHF. DNA for the CDR3: TGTGCCAGCAGCTCGACGGGACAGGGGGCGAGTCAGCCCCAGCATTTT.

This clonotype was seen many times. This rearrangement joins TRBV5-1 to TRBJ1-2; D call uncertain. V was clipped by 0 bases and J by 4 bases, with 19 bases between them. The length of the CDR3 is 17 residues. CDR1 is SGHRS and CDR2 is YFSETQ in the germline V gene. As DNA, the CDR3 is TGCGCCAGCAGCTTGGGGGCCAGACCAACGCTAGGCTATGGCTACACCTTC. Protein: CASSLGARPTLGYGYTF.

The gene calls are TRBV14 and TRBJ2-1, with TRBD1 identical over 7 bases. Unmatched junction bases numbered 8, after V lost 2 bases and J lost 7 bases. This CDR3 comprises 15 residues. CDR1 is SGHDN and CDR2 is FVKESK in the germline V gene. The chain's CDR3 is CASSQIGTEHNEQFF. Here the CDR3 DNA reads TGTGCCAGCAGCCAAATAGGGACAGAACATAATGAGCAGTTCTTC. Full variable domain (rest looked up from reference TRBV14 and TRBJ2-1): EAGVTQFPSHSVIEKGQTVTLRCDPISGHDNLYWYRRVMGKEIKFLLHFVKESKQDESGMPNNRFLAERTGGTYSTLKVQPAELEDSGVYFCASSQIGTEHNEQFFGPGTRLTVL.

This clonotype was observed a handful of times. The chain recombines TRBV12-3 or TRBV12-4 with TRBJ2-7; 8 bases agree with TRBD1. The CDR3 covers 13 residues. The V segment lost 5 bases and the J segment 11 bases; nucleotides outside the gene matches: 11. As DNA, the CDR3 is TGTGCCAGCAGTAGAACCCAGACAGGGGTGGAGTACTTC. Protein sequence: CASSRTQTGVEYF.

This clonotype was recorded a few times. The rearrangement joins TRBV5-1 to TRBJ1-2; the match to TRBD1 covers 9 bases. CDR3 size: 14 residues. Germline values: CDR1 SGHRS, CDR2 YFSETQ. Trimming took 3 bases from V and 5 from J; bases not matched to a gene: 5. The CDR3 DNA sequence: TGCGCCAGCAGCTGGGGACAGGGTTCATATGGCTACACCTTC. Its translation: CASSWGQGSYGYTF.

DNA of the CDR3: TGTGCCAGCAGCTTATCCAACTCCTACGAGCAGTACTTC. Its protein is CASSLSNSYEQYF. The chain joins TRBV7-2 to TRBJ2-7; D gene unclear. Trimming shortened V by 2 bases and J by 0 bases, and 5 bases separated the two germline ends. Germline CDR1 and CDR2: SGHTA and FQGNSA. The CDR3 extends over 13 amino acids.

This clonotype was counted between two and nine times. The J gene is TRBJ1-6, the V gene TRBV20-1; 10 positions agree with TRBD1. CDR1 and CDR2 (germline): DFQATT, SNEGSKA (reference sequence). V was clipped by 0 bases and J by 10 bases; unmatched bases: 9. This CDR3 contains 16 residues. In DNA form, the CDR3 reads TGCAGTGCTAGAGATCCGGGACAGGGGACGGAGTCACCCCTCCACTTT. Amino acid sequence: CSARDPGQGTESPLHF.

The chain employs TRBV9 and TRBJ2-3; TRBD1 agrees at 7 bases. The CDR3 contains 14 residues. Germline V gene sequence: CDR1 SGDLS, CDR2 YYNGEE. With 0 bases clipped from V and 4 bases from J, the junction kept 2 bases outside the gene matches. CDR3 amino acids: CASSVDRGADTQYF. The CDR3 nucleotides read TGTGCCAGCAGCGTAGACAGGGGCGCAGATACGCAGTATTTT.

The rearrangement uses TRBV4-2 and TRBJ1-3; D remains unclear. Trimming left V 2 bases short and J 4 bases short, with 9 bases between. The CDR3 totals 14 residues. The germline V gene has CDR1 LGHNA and CDR2 YNFKEQ. CDR3 loop: CASSQRAGGNTIYF. The CDR3 region has the DNA TGTGCCAGCAGCCAAAGGGCAGGCGGAAACACCATATATTTT.

The rearrangement joins TRBV6-1 to TRBJ2-1; 8 bases map to TRBD2. V lost 6 bases, J lost 8 bases, and 12 bases stayed unmatched. Per the germline V gene, CDR1 is MNHNS and CDR2 is SASEGT. The CDR3 runs 15 residues. The DNA for the CDR3 is TGTGCCAGCAGCCCCCCGGCGGGGGGCACGCATGAGCAGTTCTTC. This encodes CASSPPAGGTHEQFF.

The sample holds a few counts of this clonotype. V gene TRBV5-1 combines with J gene TRBJ2-7; 7 bases align to TRBD1. Per germline, CDR1 SGHRS and CDR2 YFSETQ. Losses at the gene ends were 3 bases for V and 1 base for J; bases not matched to a gene: 13. This CDR3 comprises 17 residues. The DNA for the CDR3 is TGCGCCAGCAGCTCGATGGGAGACAGGGAGTTTTCCTACGAGCAGTACTTC. The encoded protein is CASSSMGDREFSYEQYF.